This TCR beta chain appears in the sequencing data of a study of CDR3 diversity in severe acne. TCRdb itself ran the PCR reads through MiXCR, one entry per CDR3 protein. The sample lists about 84,000 distinct CDR3 sequences; 45% to 60% were seen once. The CDR3 length is 11 residues. Germline V gives CDR1 DFQATT, CDR2 SNEGSKA (reference sequence). V lost 3 bases to trimming and J lost 2 bases, with 2 bases between them. This clonotype is labeled medium-sized. The clonotype comes from a male donor in good health, without acne. The rearrangement uses TRBV20-1 and TRBJ1-3; D remains ambiguous. The sequencing sample was made of blood. The chain's CDR3 is CSASTGNTIYF. DNA of the CDR3: TGCAGTGCTAGCACTGGAAACACCATATATTTT.